This T cell receptor beta chain was identified during a study of CD8 T cells in Susac syndrome. The multiple sclerosis controls were treatment-naive patients, and their relapsing-remitting disease was stable or active. The authors negatively isolated CD8+ and CD4+ T cells and FACS-enriched TEMRA cells. V was clipped by 0 bases and J by 4 bases, with 15 bases between them. Germline CDR1 is SGDLS and CDR2 is YYNGEE. The CDR3 totals 16 residues. Study-level results: The study recognized that its TCR sequencing and HLA analysis covered a relatively small number of individuals.

RNA amounts of 0.5 to 1 ug underwent reverse transcription with random hexamers. Multiplex PCR with immunoSEQ amplified the TCR beta CDR3 across 54 Vbeta and 13 Jbeta. TCRdb fed the immunoSEQ multiplex PCR reads into MiXCR, producing one record per CDR3 protein. The table records 250,000 to 350,000 distinct CDR3 sequences, just over 90% of them present only once. A note on this clonotype: Its antigen remains unidentified.

Sequenced material: CD4+ T cells from PBMCs. The V call is TRBV9, the J call TRBJ2-3; D might be TRBD2 (6 bases). The clonotype was recovered from a human donor with multiple sclerosis. The DNA for the CDR3 is TGTGCCAGCAGCGTAGTAGGAGGGCGCCCCGCAGATACGCAGTATTTT. Protein: CASSVVGGRPADTQYF.